This passage covers 10 T cell receptor beta chains from one sample sequenced in a study of siplizumab effects on memory and regulatory T cells. Generated by immunoSEQ multiplex PCR, the TCRdb table keeps only in-frame clones and is missing some. This sample has roughly 64,000 clones, with roughly 97% found just once. Source material: naive CD8+ T cells sorted from blood. All receptors come from a human donor in good health.

The gene calls are TRBV7-6 and TRBJ1-4, with D possibly being TRBD1 (5 bases). There are 18 residues in the CDR3. Germline loops: CDR1 SGHVS, CDR2 FNYEAQ. V gave up 1 base and J gave up 0 bases, with 15 bases separating them. The CDR3 spells CASSLVFEGLATNEKLFF. The CDR3 DNA follows: TGTGCCAGCAGCTTAGTTTTTGAGGGGTTGGCAACTAATGAAAAACTGTTTTTT.

This chain connects TRBV11-3 to TRBJ2-1; D is uncertain. The V end was cut by 5 bases, the J end by 4 bases, with 12 bases between. The CDR3 is 14 amino acids. Germline CDR1 is SGHNT and CDR2 is YENEEA. The CDR3 sequence is CASSLYPTYNEQFF. CDR3 DNA sequence: TGTGCCAGCAGCCTCTACCCCACTTACAATGAGCAGTTCTTC.

The rearrangement links TRBV30 to TRBJ2-2; D gene uncertain. The germline gives CDR1 GTSNPN, CDR2 SVGIG (reference sequence). Between the trimmed V and J ends, which lost 5 bases and 7 bases, there was a span of 8 bases. The CDR3 runs 11 residues. CDR3 loop: CAWATGGELFF. The DNA for the CDR3 is TGTGCCTGGGCTACGGGCGGGGAGCTGTTTTTT.

The V gene is TRBV5-1, the J gene TRBJ2-1, with unresolved D. This CDR3 is built from 18 residues. The V gene lost 4 bases and the J gene lost 1 base, with 21 bases spanning the gap. Per the germline V gene, CDR1 is SGHRS and CDR2 is YFSETQ. CDR3 residues: CASSPRLPLLQSYNEQFF. Here the CDR3 DNA reads TGCGCCAGCAGCCCCCGCCTCCCTCTCTTACAGTCCTACAATGAGCAGTTCTTC.

The gene calls are TRBV5-4 and TRBJ2-2; perhaps TRBD2 as D (5 bases). Germline V gives CDR1 SGHNT, CDR2 YYREEE (reference sequence). This CDR3 spans 13 amino acids. V was cut by 4 bases and J by 6 bases, with 10 bases left in between. The CDR3 nucleotides read TGTGCCAGCAGCCCACCGGGGTCCGGGGAGCTGTTTTTT. Its translation is CASSPPGSGELFF.

The chain employs TRBV15 and TRBJ2-1, with unresolved D. Germline V lookup: CDR1 LNHNV, CDR2 YYDKDF (reference sequence). CDR3 length: 13 residues. Trimming removed 0 bases from V and 5 bases from J, with 5 bases in between. CDR3 nucleotides: TGTGCCACCAGCAGAGAAAGGAACAATGAGCAGTTCTTC. Translated: CATSRERNNEQFF.

The CDR3 region has the DNA TGCGCCAGCAGCTTGGAGTTGGGCGCTGCCTACGAGCAGTACTTC. Amino acids: CASSLELGAAYEQYF. The V gene is TRBV5-1, the J gene TRBJ2-7; D unresolved. The CDR3 consists of 15 residues. V lost 0 bases and J 2 bases, leaving 12 bases between the germline ends. CDR1 is SGHRS and CDR2 is YFSETQ in the germline V gene. Full variable domain (outside the CDR3, taken from reference TRBV5-1 and TRBJ2-7): KAGVTQTPRYLIKTRGQQVTLSCSPISGHRSVSWYQQTPGQGLQFLFEYFSETQRNKGNFPGRFSGRQFSNSRSEMNVSTLELGDSALYLCASSLELGAAYEQYFGPGTRLTVT.

This rearrangement joins TRBV4-1 to TRBJ2-7; TRBD2 is a possible D gene (6 bases). The CDR3 is made up of 14 amino acids. The germline V gene has CDR1 MGHRA and CDR2 YSYEKL. Deletions cut 1 base from V and 5 bases from J, with 12 bases between. CDR3 amino acids: CASSQVVGGNEQYF. The CDR3 DNA is TGCGCCAGCAGCCAAGTTGTTGGAGGGAACGAGCAGTACTTC.

The J gene is TRBJ2-3, the V gene TRBV9, with TRBD2 identical over 8 bases. With 7 bases clipped from V and 0 bases from J, the junction kept 1 base outside the gene matches. The CDR3 covers 13 residues. Germline V gene sequence: CDR1 SGDLS, CDR2 YYNGEE. The DNA of the CDR3 is TGTGCCAGCCGGGGGGGGAGCACAGATACGCAGTATTTT. Amino acids: CASRGGSTDTQYF.

The chain uses TRBV20-1 and TRBJ2-7; D ambiguous. Germline values: CDR1 DFQATT, CDR2 SNEGSKA (reference sequence). V was clipped by 2 bases and J by 3 bases, with 5 bases between them. This CDR3 contains 11 residues. The CDR3 reads CSARQDYEQYF. The CDR3 DNA is TGCAGTGCTAGACAGGACTACGAGCAGTACTTC.